The rows below give T cell receptor beta chains drawn from one sample of a study of CD8 T cell repertoires and HIV-1 epitope variants. TCRdb's copy holds only in-frame clones and misses some; the assay was immunoSEQ multiplex PCR. This repertoire shows several thousand clones, about two thirds found once; its top ten account for roughly two fifths. The antigens these receptors bind are not known. Sequences were obtained from cultured CD8+ T cells derived from PBMCs. These receptors were taken from a male donor with HIV. CDR3s include the opening cysteine and the closing phenylalanine or tryptophan. The D gene is left open where the match is weak. Size is omitted from some rows. Given values are once, few, many or a class for expanded clones.

v_call,d_call,j_call,clone_size,cdr3_nt,cdr3_aa
TRBV18,NA,TRBJ2-7,few,TGTGCCAGCTCACCACCGTCTAGCGAGCAGTACTTC,CASSPPSSEQYF
TRBV13,TRBD1,TRBJ1-1,NA,TGTGCCAGCAGCCTTGGAGGGGGACAGGGGAACACTGAAGCTTTCTTT,CASSLGGGQGNTEAFF
TRBV29-1,NA,TRBJ2-3,NA,TGCAGCGTTGAAGGCGGACCGCCGAGGGCAGATACGCAGTATTTT,CSVEGGPPRADTQYF
TRBV28,NA,TRBJ2-2,once,TGTGCCAGCAGTTCCTCAAAGAGGGGGGCTAGAGGGGAGCTGTTTTTT,CASSSSKRGARGELFF
TRBV18,NA,TRBJ2-2,few,TGTGCCAGCTCACCACCGTTACTTCGCACCGGGGAGCTGTTTTTT,CASSPPLLRTGELFF
TRBV28,NA,TRBJ1-1,few,TGTGCCAGCAGGAATTGGGGGGTTGCTGAAGCTTTCTTT,CASRNWGVAEAFF
TRBV6-1,NA,TRBJ2-2,NA,TGTGCCAGCAGAGGACGGATACCGAACACCGGGGAGCTGTTTTTT,CASRGRIPNTGELFF
TRBV28,TRBD1,TRBJ2-7,NA,TGTGCCAGCAGTTTGGGGACAGGGAGCTACGAGCAGTACTTC,CASSLGTGSYEQYF
TRBV5-6,NA,TRBJ2-7,NA,TGTGCCAGCAGCTTGGCCGGCAGCGCCTACGAGCAGTACTTC,CASSLAGSAYEQYF
TRBV6-5,NA,TRBJ2-1,few,TGTGCCAGCAGTTACGGGGGCAGGGGTTATGATGAGCAGTTCTTC,CASSYGGRGYDEQFF
TRBV19,TRBD1,TRBJ1-1,medium-sized,TGTGCCAGTAGTGTCGGGACAGTAGAAGCTTTCTTT,CASSVGTVEAFF
TRBV7-6,TRBD1,TRBJ2-2,NA,TGTGCCAGCAGCGCATCGACAGGGGGCGGCGGTAGCACCGGGGAGCTGTTTTTT,CASSASTGGGGSTGELFF
TRBV13,NA,TRBJ2-7,NA,TGTGCCAGCAGTTCAGATGTCTCGGCCTACGAGCAGTACTTC,CASSSDVSAYEQYF
TRBV29-1,TRBD2,TRBJ2-5,once,TGCAGCGTTGAGGGGGGGTTAGGAGAGACCCAGTACTTC,CSVEGGLGETQYF
TRBV6-1,NA,TRBJ1-1,NA,TGTGCCAGCAGTGAAGCGCTTATTCAGGGGCGTGAAGCTTTCTTT,CASSEALIQGREAFF
TRBV25-1,NA,TRBJ2-7,NA,TGTGCCAGCAGTGAGTCCTACGAGCAGTACTTC,CASSESYEQYF
TRBV5-6,NA,TRBJ2-7,once,TGTGCCAGCAAACCACAGGTCCAATTCCACGAGCAGTACTTC,CASKPQVQFHEQYF
TRBV7-6,NA,TRBJ1-5,NA,TGTGCCAGCAGCTTAGGGGGTGGGAGCAATCAGCCCCAGCATTTT,CASSLGGGSNQPQHF
TRBV5-1,TRBD2,TRBJ2-3,NA,TGCGCCAGCAGCTCAAATCCCGGGACTAGCGGGAGGTCCGCGGATACGCAGTATTTT,CASSSNPGTSGRSADTQYF
TRBV7-6,NA,TRBJ2-1,NA,TGTGCCAGCAGCCCCAGATGGGGTTACAATGAGCAGTTCTTC,CASSPRWGYNEQFF
TRBV28,TRBD1,TRBJ1-5,NA,TGTGCCAGCAGTTTAACCGGGACAGGGGTACGATATAGCAATCAGCCCCAGCATTTT,CASSLTGTGVRYSNQPQHF
TRBV7-8,TRBD1,TRBJ2-1,large,TGTGCCAGCAGCTTAGCGGGACAGGGCTCCTACAATGAGCAGTTCTTC,CASSLAGQGSYNEQFF
TRBV7-9,NA,TRBJ2-1,NA,TGTGCCAGCTTACAGGGAGGTGAGCAGTTCTTC,CASLQGGEQFF
TRBV7-9,NA,TRBJ2-7,NA,TGTGCCAGCAGCAGTGACAGATACGAGCAGTACTTC,CASSSDRYEQYF
TRBV19,NA,TRBJ1-1,few,TGTGCCAGTAGTATGGTCCGGGACACTGAAGCTTTCTTT,CASSMVRDTEAFF
TRBV18,NA,TRBJ1-2,NA,TGTGCCAGCTCACCGGGCGGGGTTGCGGATGGCTACACCTTC,CASSPGGVADGYTF
TRBV4-3,NA,TRBJ2-7,few,TGCGCCAGCAGCCACGCACAGGGAGGCCTTCACGAGCAGTACTTC,CASSHAQGGLHEQYF
TRBV2,NA,TRBJ1-4,NA,TGTGCCAGCAGGGATGACAGCGACGCAACTAATGAAAAACTGTTTTTT,CASRDDSDATNEKLFF
TRBV29-1,TRBD1,TRBJ1-1,NA,TGCAGCGCGAGGACAGGGGACACTGAAGCTTTCTTT,CSARTGDTEAFF
TRBV2,NA,TRBJ1-6,few,TGTGCCAGCAGTGAAGGGGGGGGCCGATTTTCACCCCTCCACTTT,CASSEGGGRFSPLHF
TRBV5-5,TRBD1,TRBJ2-6,NA,TGTGCCAGCAGCTTGGCCAGGGGGAGTGGGATAGGTGGGGCCAACGTCCTGACTTTC,CASSLARGSGIGGANVLTF
TRBV29-1,NA,TRBJ1-2,NA,TGCAGCGTCGCCCTAGAGGGGATAAGCTATGGCTACACCTTC,CSVALEGISYGYTF
TRBV9,TRBD2,TRBJ2-1,once,TGTGCCAGCAGCGCCGCGGGAGTGGGTTACAATGAGCAGTTCTTC,CASSAAGVGYNEQFF
TRBV2,TRBD1,TRBJ1-2,NA,TGTGCCAGCCCAGGGACAGGAACATACTATGGCTACACCTTC,CASPGTGTYYGYTF
TRBV27,NA,TRBJ1-6,NA,TGTGCCAGCAGTTTCAGCCAGGATTTGAATTCACCCCTCCACTTT,CASSFSQDLNSPLHF
TRBV11-2,NA,TRBJ2-5,NA,TGTGCCAGCAGCTTAGTTGGCTCCCCGGGGACCCAGTACTTC,CASSLVGSPGTQYF
TRBV6-1,TRBD2,TRBJ2-2,NA,TGTGCCAGCAGTGAATGGGGCGGGAGGCGCACCGGGGAGCTGTTTTTT,CASSEWGGRRTGELFF
TRBV9,NA,TRBJ1-1,few,TGTGCCAGCAGCGTATCCGGGGTGAGCACTGAAGCTTTCTTT,CASSVSGVSTEAFF
TRBV5-6,NA,TRBJ1-1,few,TGTGCCAGCAGGGAGCAAGGGGGTACTGAAGCTTTCTTT,CASREQGGTEAFF
TRBV2,NA,TRBJ2-7,NA,TGTGCCAGCAGTGAAGGAGCCGCCTACGAGCAGTACTTC,CASSEGAAYEQYF
TRBV19,NA,TRBJ1-1,NA,TGTGCCAGTAACCCCGGACAGGAAGCTTTCTTT,CASNPGQEAFF
TRBV6-4,TRBD2,TRBJ2-1,NA,TGTGCCAGCAGTAACGGGACTAGCGGGAGCAATGAGCAGTTCTTC,CASSNGTSGSNEQFF
TRBV5-8,NA,TRBJ2-5,NA,TGTGCCAGCAGCGAGGGGTTGATAGAGACCCAGTACTTC,CASSEGLIETQYF
TRBV27,NA,TRBJ2-7,NA,TGTGCCAGCAGCAAAACTAGCCCGAGCTCCTACGAGCAGTACTTC,CASSKTSPSSYEQYF
TRBV10-3,NA,TRBJ2-2,NA,TGTGCCATCAGTGAGTCGCTGGCGGTCACCGGGGAGCTGTTTTTT,CAISESLAVTGELFF
TRBV19,TRBD1,TRBJ1-2,NA,TGTGCCAGTAGCATAGAACCGACAGGGGGAACCCCTACCCACTTATATGGCTACACCTTC,CASSIEPTGGTPTHLYGYTF
TRBV19,TRBD1,TRBJ2-1,NA,TGTGCCAGTAGTACCTACGGGACAGGGCGCAATGAGCAGTTCTTC,CASSTYGTGRNEQFF
TRBV5-4,NA,TRBJ2-2,NA,TGTGCCAGCAGCTTGGTCGACACCGGGGAGCTGTTTTTT,CASSLVDTGELFF
TRBV4-3,NA,TRBJ1-4,NA,TGCGCCAGCAGCCAATTCCTCGGGGCAGAGAATGAAAAACTGTTTTTT,CASSQFLGAENEKLFF
TRBV2,NA,TRBJ1-5,NA,TGTGCCAGCAGCGTGACAGGTGTTAGCAATCAGCCCCAGCATTTT,CASSVTGVSNQPQHF
TRBV7-9,NA,TRBJ2-1,NA,TGTGCCAGCAGCTTCAATGAGCAGTTCTTC,CASSFNEQFF
TRBV28,TRBD2,TRBJ2-7,NA,TGTGCCAGCAGTACCGGACTAGCGGGATACGAGCAGTACTTC,CASSTGLAGYEQYF
TRBV7-6,TRBD1,TRBJ2-2,few,TGTGCCAGCAGCCCCGGGAACAGGGGCACCGGGGAGCTGTTTTTT,CASSPGNRGTGELFF